The 9 T cell receptor beta chains below all came from one sample that was sequenced in a study of cytomegalovirus exposure and HLA in healthy donors (TCRdb year 2017). Library prep was done by the immunoSEQ multiplex PCR assay. Here the immuneACCESS table is served through TCRdb, limited to in-frame sequences with V and J called. Missing clones are a known gap in these copies; in checked studies unresolved V genes cover under half, and the rest lacks a known reason. This sample holds under 110,000 clones; 88% were observed only once. Jointly, the top ten make up more than 1.5% of the sample. Sequenced: PBMCs. These TCRs come from a woman under 30 in good health and CMV-seropositive.

The V call is TRBV28, the J call TRBJ2-7; a possible D gene is TRBD1 (5 bases). The length of the CDR3 is 14 residues. Trimming pared 2 bases from V and 0 bases from J, leaving 8 bases between. CDR1 is MDHEN, CDR2 SYDVKM, per germline. The CDR3 nucleotides read TGTGCCAGCAGTTTACAGGGAAGCTCCTACGAGCAGTACGTC. Its protein product is CASSLQGSSYEQYV.

The chain has TRBV6-5 and TRBJ2-5; TRBD2 matches 11 bases. Germline assignment: CDR1 MNHEY and CDR2 SVGAGI. With V trimmed by 6 bases and J by 5 bases, 8 bases remained unmatched. The CDR3 runs to 15 residues. In DNA form, the CDR3 reads TGTGCCAGCAGCAGTAGCGGGGGGGCCCGGGAGACCCAGTACTTC. This gives the protein CASSSSGGARETQYF.

The rearrangement joins TRBV13 to TRBJ2-2; D gene uncertain. Trimming removed 0 bases from V and 3 bases from J, with 11 bases in between. The CDR3 is 16 residues long. CDR1 is PRHDT, CDR2 FYEKMQ, per germline (reference sequence). The CDR3 region is CASSLGSGRDTGELFF. The CDR3 bases are TGTGCCAGCAGCTTAGGCTCTGGGCGCGACACCGGGGAGCTGTTTTTT.

The rearrangement uses TRBV19 and TRBJ1-1; D remains unclear. Looked up from germline, CDR1 is LNHDA and CDR2 is SQIVND (reference sequence). The V end was cut by 1 base, the J end by 0 bases, with 12 bases between. This CDR3 contains 16 residues. The CDR3 nucleotides read TGTGCCAGTAGTATAGGTTTAACAGCCCTGAACACTGAAGCTTTCTTT. It encodes CASSIGLTALNTEAFF.

The V and J genes are TRBV19 and TRBJ1-1; 9 bases agree with TRBD1. The CDR3 is made up of 15 amino acids. Looked up from germline, CDR1 is LNHDA and CDR2 is SQIVND (reference sequence). The trim removed 4 bases at V and 1 base at J, leaving 4 bases unmatched. The CDR3 region is CASSTRDRENTEAFF. Here the CDR3 DNA reads TGTGCCAGTAGTACCAGGGACAGGGAGAACACTGAAGCTTTCTTT.

V usage is TRBV7-9 and J usage is TRBJ1-4; TRBD1 matches at 7 bases. Germline CDR1 and CDR2: SEHNR and FQNEAQ (reference sequence). After removal of 4 bases from V and 7 bases from J, the junction contained 9 bases not matched to a gene. This CDR3 is 15 amino acids long. The CDR3 DNA reads as TGTGCCAGCAGCTCGACAGGGACGAACGGTGAAAAACTGTTTTTT. This gives the protein CASSSTGTNGEKLFF.

The chain employs TRBV6-5 and TRBJ2-7; the match to TRBD1 covers 11 bases. The V gene's germline CDR1 is MNHEY and CDR2 SVGAGI. The CDR3 runs 15 residues. Trimming took 5 bases from V and 2 from J; bases not matched to a gene: 5. CDR3 region: CASSTGQGAPYEQYF. The CDR3 coding sequence is TGTGCCAGCAGTACTGGACAGGGGGCACCCTACGAGCAGTACTTC.

V gene TRBV19 combines with J gene TRBJ2-5; 12 positions match TRBD1. With V trimmed by 4 bases and J by 5 bases, 14 bases remained unmatched. The germline CDR1 and CDR2 sequences are LNHDA and SQIVND (reference sequence). The CDR3 has 18 residues. CDR3 region: CASSNRDRGRWVLETQYF. For the CDR3, the DNA is TGTGCCAGTAGTAACCGGGACAGGGGGCGTTGGGTTTTGGAGACCCAGTACTTC.

The chain combines TRBV15 with TRBJ1-4; no clear D. Germline assignment: CDR1 LNHNV and CDR2 YYDKDF (reference sequence). Between the trimmed V and J ends, which lost 0 bases and 0 bases, there was a span of 11 bases. This CDR3 is 17 amino acids long. The CDR3 DNA is TGTGCCACCAGCAGAGATCAACGCGGGCCAACTAATGAAAAACTGTTTTTT. This encodes CATSRDQRGPTNEKLFF.